What follows is one TCR beta chain and its context. Its target is unknown. 13 Jbeta primers and 60 Vbeta primers were used for the PCR. In the original analysis: Counted up in a later analysis, unique TCR beta chains came to about 80 million, with roughly 11 million shared. The data were produced by immunoSEQ multiplex PCR, yet TCRdb's version contains in-frame clones alone and is incomplete. V, J and clone size reflect that table, while D and trimming were determined from the DNA. Of under 150,000 clones in the sample, around three fifths were seen once. This sample is drawn from a study of cytomegalovirus exposure and HLA in healthy donors. Study findings and constraints: Cytomegalovirus-associated status was assigned to roughly 160 TCR beta chains. A likely sequencing artifact accounted for one observed cluster of highly shared sequence variants. A later analysis found most CMV-associated TCR beta chains apparently HLA-restricted.

This clonotype originated in a woman in her forties in good health and CMV-seronegative. The source material was PBMCs.

The CDR3 DNA follows: TGTGCCAGCTCACCACCGGGACAGATTAACTATGGCTACACCTTC. Translated, it gives CASSPPGQINYGYTF. This chain uses TRBV18 with TRBJ1-2, with 7 bases fitting TRBD1. The germline V gene has CDR1 KGHSH and CDR2 LQKENI. The V segment lost 0 bases and the J segment 1 base; nucleotides outside the gene matches: 2. This CDR3 has 15 residues.